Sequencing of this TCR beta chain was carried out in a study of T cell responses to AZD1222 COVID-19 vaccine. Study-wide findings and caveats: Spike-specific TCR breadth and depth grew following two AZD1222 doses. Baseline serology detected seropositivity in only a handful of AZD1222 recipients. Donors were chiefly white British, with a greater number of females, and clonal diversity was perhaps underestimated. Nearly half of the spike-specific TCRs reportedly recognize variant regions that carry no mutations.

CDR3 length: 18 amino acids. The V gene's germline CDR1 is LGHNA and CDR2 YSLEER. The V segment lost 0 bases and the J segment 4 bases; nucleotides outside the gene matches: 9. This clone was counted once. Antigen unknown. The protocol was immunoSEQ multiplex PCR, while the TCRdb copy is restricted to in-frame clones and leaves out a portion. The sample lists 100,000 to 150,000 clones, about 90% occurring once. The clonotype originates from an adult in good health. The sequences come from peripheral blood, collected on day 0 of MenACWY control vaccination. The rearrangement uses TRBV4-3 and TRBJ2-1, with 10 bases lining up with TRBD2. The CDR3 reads CASSQEPAGGQVYNEQFF. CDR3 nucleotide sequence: TGCGCCAGCAGCCAAGAACCAGCGGGGGGGCAAGTATACAATGAGCAGTTCTTC.